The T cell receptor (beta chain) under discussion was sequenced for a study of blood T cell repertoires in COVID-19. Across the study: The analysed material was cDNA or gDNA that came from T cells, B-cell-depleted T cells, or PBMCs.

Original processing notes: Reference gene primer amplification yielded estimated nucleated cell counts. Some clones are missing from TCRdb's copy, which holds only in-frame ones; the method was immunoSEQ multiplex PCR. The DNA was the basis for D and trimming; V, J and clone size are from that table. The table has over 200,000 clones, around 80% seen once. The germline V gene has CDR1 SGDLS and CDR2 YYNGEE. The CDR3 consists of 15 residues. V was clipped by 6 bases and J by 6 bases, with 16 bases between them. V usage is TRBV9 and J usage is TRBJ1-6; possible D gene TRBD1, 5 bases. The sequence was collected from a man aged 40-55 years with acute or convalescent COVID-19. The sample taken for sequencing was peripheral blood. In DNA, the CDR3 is TGTGCCAGCACCCTAGGGTGGGGCCCTAATTCACCCCTCCACTTT. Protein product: CASTLGWGPNSPLHF.